What follows is one TCR beta chain and its context. Antigen: not known. One end of the junction does not line up with germline, which may come from a read error. A multiplex PCR was run with 60 Vbeta primers and 13 Jbeta primers. Repertoires were generated with immunoSEQ multiplex PCR, while TCRdb's copy carries only in-frame clones and drops some. Listed are around 210,000 clones; roughly 0.98% falls within the top ten. Donors consisted of healthy bone marrow donors. This specimen belongs to a study of cytomegalovirus exposure and HLA in healthy donors. Study-level results: Later analysis demonstrated an association between a missense DCLRE1C variant and TCR beta V- and J-gene trimming. The authors enumerated over 150 TCR beta chains as linked to cytomegalovirus.

The TCR comes from a woman aged 25-40 years in good health and CMV-seropositive. Specimen: PBMCs.

In nucleotides, the CDR3 is TGTGCCAGCAGTTACTTCGTAACAGGGGAAGATGGTTACACCTTC. Its protein is CASSYFVTGEDGYTF. The chain couples TRBV6-5 to TRBJ1-2; the match to TRBD1 covers 7 bases. CDR1 is MNHEY, CDR2 SVGAGI, per germline. This CDR3 has 15 residues.